This T cell receptor (beta chain) was found in a study of T-cell memory formation after mild COVID-19. MiXCR, applied by TCRdb to the 5' RACE reads, yields one record per CDR3 protein. The sample contains approximately 400,000 distinct CDR3 sequences, 20% to 30% of which appear only once. CDR3 length: 16 amino acids. Trimming shortened V by 6 bases and J by 1 base, and 18 bases separated the two germline ends. This clonotype has a count of ten or more. Material: PBMCs or a T cell subset sorted from them (not recorded which). The chain is built from TRBV12-3 or TRBV12-4 and TRBJ1-1; D is unresolved. This TCR came from an adult woman who had mild COVID-19 (a few samples of this study predate the infection). Cell type and time point are not known. The CDR3 here is CASSFTLTAANTEAFF. CDR3 sequence (DNA): TGTGCCAGCAGCTTTACCTTGACGGCAGCGAACACTGAAGCTTTCTTT.